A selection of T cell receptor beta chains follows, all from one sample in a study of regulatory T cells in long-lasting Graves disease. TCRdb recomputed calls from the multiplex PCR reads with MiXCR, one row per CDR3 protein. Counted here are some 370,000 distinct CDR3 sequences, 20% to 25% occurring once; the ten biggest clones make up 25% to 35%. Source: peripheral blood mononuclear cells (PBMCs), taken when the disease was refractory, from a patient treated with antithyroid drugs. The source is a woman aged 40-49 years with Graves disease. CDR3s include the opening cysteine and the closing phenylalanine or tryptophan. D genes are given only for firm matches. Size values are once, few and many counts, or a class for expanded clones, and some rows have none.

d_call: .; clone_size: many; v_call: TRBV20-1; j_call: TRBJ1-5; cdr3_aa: CSARGRTQRQPQHF; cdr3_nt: TGCAGTGCTAGAGGCCGGACCCAAAGACAGCCCCAGCATTTT
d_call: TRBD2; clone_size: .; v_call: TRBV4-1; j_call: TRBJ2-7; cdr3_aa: CASSQPPFVAGVYEQYF; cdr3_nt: TGCGCCAGCAGCCAACCGCCGTTTGTAGCGGGAGTGTACGAGCAGTACTTC
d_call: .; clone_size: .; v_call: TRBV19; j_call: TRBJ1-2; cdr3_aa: CASSITDRIGYTF; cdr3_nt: TGTGCCAGTAGTATTACAGACAGGATCGGCTACACCTTC
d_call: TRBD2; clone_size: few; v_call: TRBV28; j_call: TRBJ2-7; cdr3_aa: CASSPYPASGMSYEQYF; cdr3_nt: TGTGCCAGCAGCCCCTACCCAGCTAGCGGGATGTCCTACGAGCAGTACTTC
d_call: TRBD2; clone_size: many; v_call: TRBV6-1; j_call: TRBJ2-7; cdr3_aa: CASAQFRLAAGSPSYEQYF; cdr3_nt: TGTGCCAGCGCACAGTTCCGACTAGCGGCCGGGAGTCCCTCCTACGAGCAGTACTTC
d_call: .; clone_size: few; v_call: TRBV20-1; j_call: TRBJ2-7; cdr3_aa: CSASVVRYEQYF; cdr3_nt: TGCAGTGCCAGCGTTGTGCGTTACGAGCAGTACTTC
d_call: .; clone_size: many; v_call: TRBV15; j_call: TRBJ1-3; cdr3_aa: CATSRGDGSGNTIYF; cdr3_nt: TGTGCCACCAGCAGAGGGGACGGCTCTGGAAACACCATATATTTT
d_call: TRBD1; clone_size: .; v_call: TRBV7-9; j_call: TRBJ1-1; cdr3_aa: CASTPFVPGGTEAFF; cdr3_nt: TGTGCCAGCACCCCATTTGTGCCAGGGGGCACTGAAGCTTTCTTT
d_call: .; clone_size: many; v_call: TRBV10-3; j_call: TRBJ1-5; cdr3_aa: CAISEPKKGTINQPQHF; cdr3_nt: TGTGCCATCAGTGAGCCCAAAAAAGGGACTATCAATCAGCCCCAGCATTTT
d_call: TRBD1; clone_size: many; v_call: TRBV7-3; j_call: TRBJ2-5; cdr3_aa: CASSWGQGMTQTQYF; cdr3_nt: TGTGCCAGCAGCTGGGGACAGGGAATGACGCAGACCCAGTACTTC
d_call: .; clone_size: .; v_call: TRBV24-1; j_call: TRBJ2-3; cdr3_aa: CATSDRKGRATDTQYF; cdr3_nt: TGTGCCACCAGTGACCGTAAGGGGCGAGCCACAGATACGCAGTATTTT
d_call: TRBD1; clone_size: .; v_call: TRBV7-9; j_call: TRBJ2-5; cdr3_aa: CASSPGTGVETQYF; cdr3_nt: TGTGCCAGCAGCCCTGGGACAGGCGTCGAGACCCAGTACTTC
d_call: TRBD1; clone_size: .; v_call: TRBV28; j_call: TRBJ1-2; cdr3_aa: CASNTGQGFDGYTF; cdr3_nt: TGTGCCAGCAATACGGGACAGGGATTTGATGGCTACACCTTC
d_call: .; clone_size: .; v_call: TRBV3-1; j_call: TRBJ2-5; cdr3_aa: CASSQRWSAKETQYF; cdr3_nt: TGTGCCAGCAGCCAGCGATGGTCGGCTAAAGAGACCCAGTACTTC
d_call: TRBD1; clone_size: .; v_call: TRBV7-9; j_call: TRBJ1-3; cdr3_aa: CASKASGGGNTIYF; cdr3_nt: TGTGCCAGCAAAGCATCAGGGGGCGGAAACACCATATATTTT
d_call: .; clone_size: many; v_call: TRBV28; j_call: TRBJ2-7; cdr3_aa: CASSLTGTKNPYEQYF; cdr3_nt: TGTGCCAGCAGTTTAACCGGGACAAAAAACCCCTACGAGCAGTACTTC
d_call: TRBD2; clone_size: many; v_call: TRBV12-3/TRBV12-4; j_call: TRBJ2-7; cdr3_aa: CASSLRREGLEQYF; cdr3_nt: TGTGCCAGCAGTTTACGGCGGGAGGGCCTCGAGCAGTACTTC
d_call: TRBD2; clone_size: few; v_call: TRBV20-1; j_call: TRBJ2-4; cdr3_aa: CSARDWEGPDIQYF; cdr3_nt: TGCAGTGCTAGAGATTGGGAGGGACCCGACATTCAGTACTTC
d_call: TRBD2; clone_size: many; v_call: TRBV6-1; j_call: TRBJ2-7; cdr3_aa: CASRGYSGLYEQYF; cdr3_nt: TGTGCCAGCAGGGGTTATAGCGGGCTGTACGAGCAGTACTTC
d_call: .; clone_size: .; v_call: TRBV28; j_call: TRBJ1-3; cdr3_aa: CASSLRGMDRSSGNTIYF; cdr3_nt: TGTGCCAGCAGTTTACGGGGGATGGACAGAAGCTCTGGAAACACCATATATTTT
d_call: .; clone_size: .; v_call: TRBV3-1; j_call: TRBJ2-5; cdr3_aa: CACSQGASGLQETQYF; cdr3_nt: TGTGCCTGCAGCCAAGGGGCTAGTGGCTTACAAGAGACCCAGTACTTC
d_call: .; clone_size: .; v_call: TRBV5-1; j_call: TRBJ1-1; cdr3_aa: CASRKSGENTEAFF; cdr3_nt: TGCGCCAGCCGCAAGTCAGGGGAAAACACTGAAGCTTTCTTT